This note documents a single T cell receptor beta chain sequence. This sample stems from a study of T cell repertoires in ileal Crohn's disease. For the study at large: Surgery for a complication: stricturing in about 61%, penetrating in about 40%. M6 samples are neoterminal ileum biopsies from postoperative colonoscopy.

Time point specified: neoterminal ileum biopsy at postoperative endoscopy, about 6 months after surgery. Each sample's TCRB immunosequencing used five hundred nanograms of biopsy DNA. Produced via immunoSEQ multiplex PCR; TCRdb's table is partial and in-frame only. The table has roughly 60,000 clones, approximately 91% seen once; the top ten hold about 2.1%. This CDR3 spans 14 amino acids. J gave up 2 bases and V 4 bases, and 3 bases lay outside the gene matches. Germline CDR1 is SGHRS and CDR2 is YFSETQ. This TCR was sampled from an adult with Crohn's disease. The V gene is TRBV5-1, the J gene TRBJ1-3; 7 nucleotides match TRBD1. The sequenced material came from ileal tissue. The CDR3 protein is CASSTDRAGNTIYF. In nucleotides, the CDR3 is TGCGCCAGCAGCACTGACAGGGCTGGAAACACCATATATTTT.